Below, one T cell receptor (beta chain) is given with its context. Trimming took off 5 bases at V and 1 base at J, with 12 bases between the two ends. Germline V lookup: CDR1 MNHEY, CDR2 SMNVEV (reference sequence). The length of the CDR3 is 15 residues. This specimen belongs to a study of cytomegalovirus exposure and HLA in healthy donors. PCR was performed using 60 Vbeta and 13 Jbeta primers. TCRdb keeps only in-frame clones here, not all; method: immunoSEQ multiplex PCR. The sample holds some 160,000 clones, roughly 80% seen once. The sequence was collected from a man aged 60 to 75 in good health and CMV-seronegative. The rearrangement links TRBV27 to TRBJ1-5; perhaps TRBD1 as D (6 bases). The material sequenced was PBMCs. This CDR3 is CASSLLGQSNQPQHF. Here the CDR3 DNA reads TGTGCCAGCAGTCTATTAGGACAGAGCAATCAGCCCCAGCATTTT.